The TCR beta chain described here comes from a study of T-cell reconstitution after alpha-beta-depleted transplantation in children. Per germline, CDR1 SGHRS and CDR2 YFSETQ. The CDR3 consists of 14 residues. The ends were cut back, 1 base at V and 5 bases at J, with 13 bases in the middle. Using unique molecular identifiers, the investigators prepared the TCRbeta library. MiXCR, run by TCRdb on the PCR reads, gives a single entry per CDR3 protein. The repertoire includes about 1,000,000 distinct CDR3 sequences, around 30% of them detected once, and more than 25% sits in the top ten. The source is a boy less than two years old who had a stem cell transplant for SCID, so the T cells may come from the graft donor. This sample comprised PBMCs, mostly from graft donor cells, obtained 360 days after TCRalphabeta/CD19-depleted stem cell transplant. The genes are TRBV5-1 and TRBJ2-7; possible D gene TRBD1, 5 bases. CDR3 protein: CASSLQGGGDEQYF. The CDR3 DNA reads as TGCGCCAGCAGCTTGCAGGGTGGTGGTGACGAGCAGTACTTC.